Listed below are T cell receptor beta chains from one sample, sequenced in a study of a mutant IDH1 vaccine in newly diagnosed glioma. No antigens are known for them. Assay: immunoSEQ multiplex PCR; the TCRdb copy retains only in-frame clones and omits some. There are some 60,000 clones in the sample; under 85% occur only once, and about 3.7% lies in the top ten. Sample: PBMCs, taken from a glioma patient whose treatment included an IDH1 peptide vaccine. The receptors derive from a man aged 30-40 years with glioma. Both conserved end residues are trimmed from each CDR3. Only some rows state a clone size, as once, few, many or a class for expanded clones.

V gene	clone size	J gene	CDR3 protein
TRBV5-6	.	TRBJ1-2	ASSLRQNYGYT
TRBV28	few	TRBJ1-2	ASRSASYDREGNYGYT
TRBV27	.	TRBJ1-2	ASSSVAGLEGYT
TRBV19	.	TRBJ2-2	AIGLAGEGANTGELF
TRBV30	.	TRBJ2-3	AWSVRGGGHTDTQY
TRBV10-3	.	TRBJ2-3	AIMAGSTDTQY
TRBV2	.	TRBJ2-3	ASRVGPSFSTDTQY
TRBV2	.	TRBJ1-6	ASSIGTDNSPLH
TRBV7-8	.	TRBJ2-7	ASGITYLGPYEQY
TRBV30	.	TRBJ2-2	AWNDNKIRNTGELF
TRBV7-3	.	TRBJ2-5	ASSLRPGALGETQY
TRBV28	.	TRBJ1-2	ASSLARSEYYGYT
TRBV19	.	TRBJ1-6	ASSSGLGNSPLH
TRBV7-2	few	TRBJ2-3	ASSGMGSGTQY
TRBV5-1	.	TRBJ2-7	ASSSTGEGYEQY
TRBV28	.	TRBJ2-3	ASSFPREITDTQY
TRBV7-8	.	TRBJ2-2	ASSLTPGTLGELF
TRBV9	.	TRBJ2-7	ASSSRTSGRSYEQY
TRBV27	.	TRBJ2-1	ASSLGGTPYNEQF
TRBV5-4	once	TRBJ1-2	ASSPRDGSNYGYT
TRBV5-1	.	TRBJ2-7	ASSLSWVSEQY
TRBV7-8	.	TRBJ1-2	ASSLEGQGYYGYT
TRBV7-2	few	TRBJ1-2	ASSPVNRGYT
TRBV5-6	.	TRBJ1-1	ASSLGTGSITEAF
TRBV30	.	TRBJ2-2	AWREWTGYGELF
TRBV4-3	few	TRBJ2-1	ASSQDMNGYNEQF
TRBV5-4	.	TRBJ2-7	ASSPVTGAHEQY
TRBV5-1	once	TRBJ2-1	ASSLTSGYNEQF
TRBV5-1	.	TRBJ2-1	ASWVAGSGNEQF
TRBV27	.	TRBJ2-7	ASSSVRGSYEQY
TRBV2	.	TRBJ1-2	ASIPWTGGYGYT
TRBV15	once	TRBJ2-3	ATSRLVDTQY
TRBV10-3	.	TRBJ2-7	AISESLGVEYEQY
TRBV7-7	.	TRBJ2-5	ASSWTPQETQY
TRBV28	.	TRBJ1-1	ASSLQNTEAF
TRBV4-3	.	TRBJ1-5	ASSQRTGEGQPQH